This T cell receptor (beta chain) comes out of a study of blood T cells in healthy people across ages. Overall study results and limits: A strong correlation was found between TCR beta diversity and the percentage of naive T cells.

Primed by a sample-barcoded 5' primer and a J-beta primer mix, a second PCR proceeded for 7 to 11 cycles. In TCRdb, the 5' RACE reads were re-called with MiXCR into one record per CDR3 protein. The table shows about 1.7 million distinct CDR3 sequences, with approximately 30% occurring only once. This CDR3 is built from 18 residues. Trimming cost V 2 bases and J 0 bases; bases outside gene matches: 10. Per the germline V gene, CDR1 is KGHSH and CDR2 is LQKENI. Remarks on this clonotype: The antigen remains undetermined.

Sequencing input: blood. The gene calls are TRBV18 and TRBJ1-1; 9 bases agree with TRBD1. This TCR derives from a woman aged 25 to 45 in good health. CDR3 residues: CASSPRALGTGLNTEAFF. Here the CDR3 DNA reads TGTGCCAGCTCACCAAGGGCGCTCGGGACAGGGCTGAACACTGAAGCTTTCTTT.